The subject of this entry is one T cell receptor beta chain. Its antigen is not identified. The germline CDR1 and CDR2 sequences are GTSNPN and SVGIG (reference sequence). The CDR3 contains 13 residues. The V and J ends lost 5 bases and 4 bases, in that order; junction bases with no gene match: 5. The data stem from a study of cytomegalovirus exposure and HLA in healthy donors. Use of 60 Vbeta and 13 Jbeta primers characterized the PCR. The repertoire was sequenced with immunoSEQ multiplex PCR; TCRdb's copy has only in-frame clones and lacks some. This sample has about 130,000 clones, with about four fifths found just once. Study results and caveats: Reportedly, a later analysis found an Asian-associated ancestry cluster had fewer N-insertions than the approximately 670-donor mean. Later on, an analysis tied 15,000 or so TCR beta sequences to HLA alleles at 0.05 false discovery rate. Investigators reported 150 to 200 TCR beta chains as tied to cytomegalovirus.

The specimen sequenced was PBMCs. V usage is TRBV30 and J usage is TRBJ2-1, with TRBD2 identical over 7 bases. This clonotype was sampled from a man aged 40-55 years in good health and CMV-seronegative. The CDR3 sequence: CAWGWGGYNEQFF. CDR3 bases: TGTGCCTGGGGGTGGGGGGGTTACAATGAGCAGTTCTTC.